This T cell receptor (beta chain) was identified during a study of cytomegalovirus exposure and HLA in healthy donors (dated by TCRdb to about 2017). Background on the whole study: According to a later analysis, one platform produced both the approximately 110 validation repertoires and the approximately 660 repertoires of the first cohort. A separate validation cohort of approximately 130 different subjects was used in addition to the approximately 670-subject first cohort. The study aimed to test whether cataloging public T cell receptors could reveal signatures of past pathogen exposure. To predict cytomegalovirus infection status, the study combined high-throughput TCR immunosequencing, statistical association of individual TCRs with disease status, and machine learning. Results the study describes overall, beyond this receptor: Cytomegalovirus status was reported to be diagnosed by the classifier with high specificity and sensitivity in both the original and validation cohorts. While some public TCRs were present in many individuals, most TCR sequences turned up only very rarely across donors. The authors suggested that the approach could potentially be extended to other disease states and immunological phenotypes. A later analysis had no HLA typing for the validation cohort, so co-occurrence there was scored across all 120 repertoires. A total of roughly 160 TCR beta chains were listed by the study as associated with cytomegalovirus. In vitro tests confirmed that a few of the cytomegalovirus-associated TCR beta chains recognize cytomegalovirus antigens. In a later analysis, TCRs clustered in the first cohort were found to also tend to co-occur in the roughly 130 validation repertoires, with around 94% of cluster scores above 0.

The library was produced with the immunoSEQ multiplex PCR assay. The original methods were these. A statistical classification framework was built to diagnose cytomegalovirus status from the catalog of TCR beta chain sequences. TCRdb took this table from immuneACCESS and kept in-frame rearrangements with V and J called. Such tables lack part of the clones; where checked against another copy, unresolved V genes explain under half of the gap, and the rest is unexplained. That table gives V, J and clone size, and the DNA gave D and trimming. This sample gives 150,000 to 200,000 clones in total; roughly nine tenths of them show up just once. In total, the top ten clones hold around 6% of the sample. This clone was detected a few times. What this receptor recognizes is not known. Its ends do not fully match the called genes, so a read error is possible. The donors belonged to the validation cohort of around 130 subjects, which was separate from the approximately 660-subject first cohort.

The sequencing sample was made of PBMCs. The receptor comes from a woman in her 30s in good health and CMV-seronegative.

CDR3 region: CASSHGPGASYEQYF. Here is the DNA: TGTGCTAGCAGCCACGGTCCTGGAGCCTCCTACGAGCAGTACTTC. Recombination linked TRBV7-7 to TRBJ2-7; the D gene is not confidently resolved. The germline V gene (reference sequence) specifies SSHAT as CDR1 and FNYEAQ as CDR2. The CDR3 covers 15 residues, taking in both the cysteine and the phenylalanine. The CDR3 DNA has 45 bases and is translated from base 1.